These T cell receptor beta chains were read from a single sample in a study of identical twins. TCRdb processed the 5' RACE reads anew with MiXCR; each CDR3 protein has one entry. Among just under 550,000 distinct CDR3 sequences listed, nearly 15% were seen once. These same records also appear under a second study, on yellow fever vaccine responses in identical twins.

Sequenced sample: CD4+ T cells sorted from blood. The source is a woman younger than 35 in good health. Each CDR3 is given with its conserved first and last residue. Fields, in order: D gene, J gene, V gene, clone size, CDR3 DNA, CDR3 protein. A D gene is named only where the DNA matches it firmly. The size entry is marked missing in some rows and otherwise reads once, few, many or a size class.

>.|TRBJ1-2|TRBV28|.
TGTGCCAGCAGTCTTTATTTCACGGGTTCTAACTATGGCTACACCTTC
CASSLYFTGSNYGYTF
>TRBD2|TRBJ2-1|TRBV11-2|.
TGTGCCAGCAGCCCCCTTCGACTAGCGGGGGACAATGAGCAGTTCTTC
CASSPLRLAGDNEQFF
>.|TRBJ2-1|TRBV9|few
TGTGCCAGCAGCGTAGAGTACTCGAACAATGAGCAGTTCTTC
CASSVEYSNNEQFF
>TRBD2|TRBJ2-1|TRBV12-5|.
TGTGCTAGTGGGGAGGGGACGAGTAAAATTGGCGGGGGCTACAATGAGCAGTTCTTC
CASGEGTSKIGGGYNEQFF
>TRBD2|TRBJ2-3|TRBV4-1|.
TGCGCCAGCAGCCAAGGGGCCAGCGGGGGACCCACAGATACGCAGTATTTT
CASSQGASGGPTDTQYF
>TRBD1|TRBJ1-1|TRBV28|.
TGTGCCATCACGCGGCAGGGGGGCACTGAAGCTTTCTTT
CAITRQGGTEAFF
>TRBD2|TRBJ2-3|TRBV6-1|.
TGTGCCACCTCAAGCGGGAGAGGAGATACGCAGTATTTT
CATSSGRGDTQYF
>.|TRBJ2-7|TRBV28|.
TGTGCCAGCAGTTTTTCCGCCTACGAGCAGTACTTC
CASSFSAYEQYF
>.|TRBJ1-5|TRBV12-3/TRBV12-4|few
TGTGCCAGCAGTTTGATGGGGAGGGGTTTTGTTCGCAATCAGCCCCAGCATTTT
CASSLMGRGFVRNQPQHF
>.|TRBJ2-3|TRBV11-2|few
TGTGCCAGCAGTTTAGGCCCGGACCGGCCAGATACGCAGTATTTT
CASSLGPDRPDTQYF
>.|TRBJ2-1|TRBV14|few
TGTGCCAGCAGCCAATTACGCTACAATGAGCAGTTCTTC
CASSQLRYNEQFF
>.|TRBJ2-1|TRBV5-1|.
TGCGCCAGCAGCTCGGGTCTCGACAATGAGCAGTTCTTC
CASSSGLDNEQFF
>TRBD1|TRBJ1-5|TRBV12-3/TRBV12-4|few
TGTGCCAGCAGTTTAGGGTGGGGACAGGGGTGGCAGCCCCAGCATTTT
CASSLGWGQGWQPQHF
>.|TRBJ2-2|TRBV20-1|.
TGCAGTGCTAGTCATCACACCAACACCGGGGAGCTGTTTTTT
CSASHHTNTGELFF
>.|TRBJ2-3|TRBV11-2|.
TGTGCCAGCAGCTTGTTTCGAGGTCAGGGTACGCAGTATTTT
CASSLFRGQGTQYF
>TRBD2|TRBJ2-1|TRBV6-2/TRBV6-3|.
TGTGCCAGCAGTCATCACCCTGGACTAGCTGACAAGAGCTCCTACAATGAGCAGTTCTTC
CASSHHPGLADKSSYNEQFF
>TRBD1|TRBJ2-7|TRBV20-1|few
TGCAGTGCAGGTCCGGGACAGGCGAAGAACGAGCAGTACTTC
CSAGPGQAKNEQYF
>.|TRBJ1-4|TRBV5-1|few
TGCGCCAGCAGCCCGACAGGAAACTATGAAAAACTGTTTTTT
CASSPTGNYEKLFF
>.|TRBJ2-7|TRBV2|.
TGTGCCAGCTATGGCGGATCCTACGAGCAGTACTTC
CASYGGSYEQYF
>.|TRBJ2-1|TRBV9|.
TGTGCCAGCAGCGTAGCATGGGAGGATTATTCTGAGCAGTTCTTC
CASSVAWEDYSEQFF
>TRBD2|TRBJ2-2|TRBV3-1|.
TGTACCAGCTGTTTTCACTATAGCGGGGGCTCGAGGACCGGGGAGCTGTTTTTT
CTSCFHYSGGSRTGELFF
>TRBD2|TRBJ2-1|TRBV9|.
TGTGCCAGCAGCGTAGATCCTAGCGGGGGCAATGAGCAGTTCTTC
CASSVDPSGGNEQFF
>TRBD2|TRBJ2-7|TRBV5-1|.
TGCGCCAGCAGCTTGGGGACTAGCGGGGGGCACGAGCAGTACTTC
CASSLGTSGGHEQYF
>.|TRBJ2-1|TRBV6-1|many
TGTGCCAGCAGATCCCCCGGACTGGACTACAATGAGCAGTTCTTC
CASRSPGLDYNEQFF
>TRBD2|TRBJ2-2|TRBV5-6|few
TGTGCCAGCAGCCATCCTAGCGGGGGGGCCGACGGGGAGCTGTTTTTT
CASSHPSGGADGELFF
>.|TRBJ2-2|TRBV9|.
TGTGCCAGCAGCGGCGCCAGGTTCACCGGGGAGCTGTTTTTT
CASSGARFTGELFF
>TRBD2|TRBJ2-7|TRBV11-2|few
TGTGCCAGCAGCTTAGAAGGGACTAGCGGGACCCTTTACTTC
CASSLEGTSGTLYF
>.|TRBJ2-5|TRBV28|.
TGTGCCAGCAGTTTGCCCCTAGCTCGGGAGACCCAGTACTTC
CASSLPLARETQYF
>.|TRBJ2-2|TRBV5-1|many
TGCGCCAGCAGTTCGATATACGGAGGCACCGGGGAGCTGTTTTTT
CASSSIYGGTGELFF
>.|TRBJ2-3|TRBV9|.
TGTGCCAGCAGCGTCGGGGGAGAAGATACGCAGTATTTT
CASSVGGEDTQYF
>.|TRBJ2-5|TRBV5-1|.
TGCGCCAGCAGCCCGGGTCCTTCCGGGGAGACCCAGTACTTC
CASSPGPSGETQYF
>.|TRBJ1-2|TRBV6-1|many
TGTGCCAGCAGCGGCCGGGACATCGGTTGGGGCTACACCTTC
CASSGRDIGWGYTF
>.|TRBJ2-3|TRBV12-3/TRBV12-4|.
TGTGCCAGCAGTCAGAGGGGGGCAGGGAGGAAAGATACGCAGTATTTT
CASSQRGAGRKDTQYF
>.|TRBJ2-7|TRBV28|.
TGTGCCAGCAGTTTTGTCAGCTTTGGCTACGAGCAGTACTTC
CASSFVSFGYEQYF
>TRBD1|TRBJ2-7|TRBV2|.
TGTGCCAGCAGTGAGAGACAGGGAATCTACGAGCAGTACTTC
CASSERQGIYEQYF
>.|TRBJ2-4|TRBV3-1|few
TGTGCCAGCAGCCAAGGAGTCAGTCTCGAAAACATTCAGTACTTC
CASSQGVSLENIQYF
>.|TRBJ2-7|TRBV7-8|few
TGTGCCAGCAGCTCGGCGGAGAGCTCCTACGAGCAGTACTTC
CASSSAESSYEQYF
>TRBD2|TRBJ2-3|TRBV29-1|.
TGCAGCGGGGGGTTAAGCGGGAACACAGATACGCAGTATTTT
CSGGLSGNTDTQYF
>.|TRBJ1-1|TRBV10-3|.
TGTGCCATCAGTGACTCGGCGGGAGACAGGAAGAACACTGAAGCTTTCTTT
CAISDSAGDRKNTEAFF
>TRBD1|TRBJ2-7|TRBV24-1|.
TGTGCCACCAGTGATGGCGGACAGGGGGCCGACGAGCAGTACTTC
CATSDGGQGADEQYF
>.|TRBJ2-6|TRBV5-1|.
TGCGCCAGCAGTGCAGGGAGTCCTGGGGCCAACGTCCTGACTTTC
CASSAGSPGANVLTF
>.|TRBJ1-4|TRBV12-3/TRBV12-4|many
TGTGCCAGCAGTTTTGGGACATGGTTCTCGGCTGGTGAAAAACTGTTTTTT
CASSFGTWFSAGEKLFF
>.|TRBJ2-2|TRBV29-1|.
TGCAGCATCCTGACCCAACAGGTTTTGTCCGGGGAGCTGTTTTTT
CSILTQQVLSGELFF
>.|TRBJ1-4|TRBV12-3/TRBV12-4|few
TGTGCCAGCAGTTTAAACAGGGAAAAACTGTTTTTT
CASSLNREKLFF
>.|TRBJ2-3|TRBV10-3|few
TGTGCCATCAGTGATTCCAGCACAGATACGCAGTATTTT
CAISDSSTDTQYF
>.|TRBJ1-1|TRBV12-3/TRBV12-4|few
TGTGCCAGCAGTCTGGGACTTTCCATGGGGGGGAACACTGAAGCTTTCTTT
CASSLGLSMGGNTEAFF
>TRBD1|TRBJ2-1|TRBV24-1|.
TGTGCCACTGGACAGGGGATCCATAGCTCCTACAATGAGCAGTTCTTC
CATGQGIHSSYNEQFF
>.|TRBJ1-1|TRBV28|.
TGTGCCAGCGGCGGCACTATGAACACTGAAGCTTTCTTT
CASGGTMNTEAFF
>TRBD2|TRBJ2-3|TRBV6-5|.
TGTGCCAGCAGTTGGACTAGCGGGGCTGGAACAGATACGCAGTATTTT
CASSWTSGAGTDTQYF
>.|TRBJ2-1|TRBV29-1|few
TGCAGCGTTGTTAGTAATGAGCAGTTCTTC
CSVVSNEQFF
>TRBD1|TRBJ2-5|TRBV20-1|few
TGCAGTGCCCCCAGGGGGCTTAGCGAGACCCAGTACTTC
CSAPRGLSETQYF
>TRBD2|TRBJ2-1|TRBV6-1|.
TGTGCCACCAGGACTAGCGGGGGGCGGTTGGTGCAGTTCTTC
CATRTSGGRLVQFF